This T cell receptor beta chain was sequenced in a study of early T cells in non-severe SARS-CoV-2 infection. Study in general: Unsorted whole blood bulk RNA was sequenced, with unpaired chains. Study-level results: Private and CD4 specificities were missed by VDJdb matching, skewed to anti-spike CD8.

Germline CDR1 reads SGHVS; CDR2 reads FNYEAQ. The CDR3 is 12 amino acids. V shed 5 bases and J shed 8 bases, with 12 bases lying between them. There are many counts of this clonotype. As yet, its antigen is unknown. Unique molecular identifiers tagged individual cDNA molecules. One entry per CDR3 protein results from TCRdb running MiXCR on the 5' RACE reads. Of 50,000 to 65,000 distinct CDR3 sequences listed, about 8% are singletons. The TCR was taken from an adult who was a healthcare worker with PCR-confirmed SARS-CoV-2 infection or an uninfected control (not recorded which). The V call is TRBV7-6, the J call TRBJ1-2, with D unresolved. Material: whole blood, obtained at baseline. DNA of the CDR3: TGTGCCAGCAGCAATGAAAAGGGAGGCTACACCTTC. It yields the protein CASSNEKGGYTF.